Shown below are 2 T cell receptor beta chains from a single sample sequenced in a study of T-cell memory formation after mild COVID-19. Via MiXCR, TCRdb re-called the 5' RACE reads, giving one row per CDR3 protein. This table has fewer than 250,000 distinct CDR3 sequences, 15% appearing once. Sequenced: PBMCs or a T cell subset sorted from them (not recorded which). The source is an adult woman who had mild COVID-19 (a few samples of this study predate the infection). Cell type and time point are not known.

This clonotype was recorded a few times. J is TRBJ1-6 and V is TRBV6-5; 8 bases are shared with TRBD1. The V segment lost 10 bases and the J segment 16 bases; nucleotides outside the gene matches: 15. Germline V gene lookup returns CDR1 MNHEY and CDR2 SVGAGI. This CDR3 is 13 amino acids long. The CDR3 coding sequence is TGTGCCATCGCCGACAATACAGGGGGGGTACTCCACTTT. It encodes CAIADNTGGVLHF.

This clonotype occurred a few times. This chain connects TRBV20-1 to TRBJ2-7; 14 bases agree with TRBD2. The V gene end was trimmed by 6 bases and the J gene end by 4 bases; junction bases not matched to a gene: 5. The CDR3 totals 14 residues. Germline CDR1 DFQATT, CDR2 SNEGSKA (reference sequence). As DNA, the CDR3 is TGCAGTGCGCAGACTAGCGGGGGGGGATACGAGCAGTACTTC. Translation gives CSAQTSGGGYEQYF.